The 4 T cell receptor beta chains below all came from one sample that was sequenced in a study of T cells in narcolepsy. Produced via immunoSEQ multiplex PCR; TCRdb's table is partial and in-frame only. The sample holds almost 25,000 clones; less than 70% are singletons and the top ten take roughly 12%. The sample taken for sequencing was memory (CD45RA-) CD4+ T cells from blood. The receptors were sampled from a human donor in good health.

This sequence joins TRBV25-1 and TRBJ2-7, with 9 bases fitting TRBD1. V dropped 3 bases and J dropped 3; count of bases not matched to a gene: 3. CDR3 size: 14 residues. CDR1 and CDR2 from the germline V gene are MGHDK and SYGVNS. DNA for the CDR3: TGTGCCAGCAGTGACACGGGACAGGGCTACGAGCAGTACTTC. It codes for CASSDTGQGYEQYF.

The chain uses TRBV2 and TRBJ2-2; D gene unclear. The CDR3 extends over 15 amino acids. Germline V gene sequence: CDR1 SNHLY, CDR2 FYNNEI. The germline V and J ends were trimmed by 2 bases and 3 bases, with 10 bases remaining between them. In nucleotides, the CDR3 is TGTGCCAGCAGTGAACGGTGGGGTGACACCGGGGAGCTGTTTTTT. Its translation is CASSERWGDTGELFF.

The chain is built from TRBV28 and TRBJ1-2; tentative D call: TRBD1 (6 bases). Per the germline V gene, CDR1 is MDHEN and CDR2 is SYDVKM. This CDR3 spans 13 amino acids. V lost 1 base, J lost 8 bases, and 11 bases lay in between. The chain's CDR3 is CASSLLQGRGYTF. CDR3 DNA sequence: TGTGCCAGCAGTTTATTACAGGGTCGGGGCTACACCTTC.

V is TRBV19 and J is TRBJ1-2; no clear D gene. The CDR3 loop spans 14 amino acids. Trimming removed 3 bases from V and 3 bases from J, with 11 bases in between. The V gene's germline CDR1 is LNHDA and CDR2 SQIVND (reference sequence). The CDR3 is CASSIWGEYYGYTF. CDR3 coding DNA: TGTGCCAGTAGTATTTGGGGAGAGTACTATGGCTACACCTTC.